What follows are 20 T cell receptor beta chains derived from one specimen sequenced in a study of molecular identifiers for immune sequencing clone quantification. MiXCR, run by TCRdb on the PCR reads, gives a single entry per CDR3 protein. Of about 63,000 distinct CDR3 sequences in the sample, under 20% were seen once. The specimen was naive CD8+ T cells from blood, with Jurkat cell RNA spiked in. Documented subset: FACS-sorted CD8+CD4-CCR7+CD45RA+ naive T cells. Receptors originate from a human donor in good health. Some libraries in this study had Jurkat cell RNA spiked in.

This clonotype was counted at least ten times. The V and J genes are TRBV5-1 and TRBJ2-6, with 10 bases identical to TRBD2. The germline V gene has CDR1 SGHRS and CDR2 YFSETQ. After removal of 4 bases from V and 0 bases from J, the junction contained 16 bases not matched to a gene. The CDR3 is 21 residues long. CDR3 nucleotides: TGCGCCAGCAGCAGGACTAGCGGATCGGGCCCCAGCCGCTCTGGGGCCAACGTCCTGACTTTC. As protein: CASSRTSGSGPSRSGANVLTF.

This clonotype was detected many times. The rearrangement joins TRBV19 to TRBJ1-5; 8 nucleotides agree with TRBD1. This CDR3 region has 13 residues. Germline V CDR1 and CDR2: LNHDA, SQIVND (reference sequence). Unmatched junction bases numbered 9, after V lost 9 bases and J lost 8 bases. CDR3 amino acids: CASSAQGAEPQHF. The CDR3 nucleotides are TGTGCCAGCAGTGCCCAGGGGGCAGAGCCCCAGCATTTT.

There are many counts of this clonotype. The chain is built from TRBV28 and TRBJ2-2; D gene unclear. The V end lost 5 bases, the J end lost 8 bases, and 6 bases lay between the germline ends. The CDR3 runs 11 residues. CDR1 is MDHEN, CDR2 SYDVKM, per germline. The CDR3 nucleotides read TGTGCCAGCAGTGGATCGGGGGAGCTGTTTTTT. Its translation: CASSGSGELFF.

The chain combines TRBV27 with TRBJ2-2; TRBD2 might be the D (6 bases). The CDR3 is 16 residues long. Trimming stripped 5 bases from V and 6 bases from J, with 19 bases between. Germline values: CDR1 MNHEY, CDR2 SMNVEV (reference sequence). CDR3 sequence (DNA): TGTGCCAGCAGTCTAGCGCCGGGAGTAATTCCCGGGGAGCTGTTTTTT. This sequence encodes CASSLAPGVIPGELFF.

This clonotype occurred once. A much bigger clone sits one base away, suggesting this may be a read error. The V and J genes are TRBV10-3 and TRBJ2-1, with D possibly TRBD2 on 6 matching bases. The CDR3 has 16 residues. In germline, CDR1 is ENHRY, CDR2 SYGVKD. The CDR3 loop is CAISESRSGSCNEQFF. The CDR3 nucleotides are TGTGCCATCAGTGAGTCTAGGAGCGGGTCCTGCAATGAGCAGTTCTTC.

As to this clonotype: A much larger clone lies a single base off, so this may be a read error. The chain is built from TRBV19 and TRBJ2-1; 15 bases are shared with TRBD2. Germline-derived CDR1 and CDR2 are LNHDA and SQIVND (reference sequence). J gave up 12 bases and V 3 bases, and 12 bases lay outside the gene matches. This CDR3 has 17 residues. CDR3 sequence: CASSIGLAGGIWHGQFF. CDR3 coding DNA: TGTGCCAGTAGTATCGGACTAGCGGGAGGGATCTGGCATGGGCAGTTCTTC.

The chain has TRBV11-2 and TRBJ2-3; 10 bases are shared with TRBD2. The J segment lost 4 bases and the V segment lost 6 bases, leaving 10 bases of the junction unmatched. CDR1 and CDR2 from the germline V gene are SGHAT and FQNNGV. This CDR3 is 16 amino acids long. The DNA for the CDR3 is TGTGCCAGCAGATCCGCTAGCGGGAGTGGGTCAGATACGCAGTATTTT. The encoded protein is CASRSASGSGSDTQYF.

This clonotype was recorded at least ten times. V and J are TRBV30 and TRBJ1-2, with D possibly TRBD1 on 5 matching bases. CDR1 and CDR2 from the germline V gene are GTSNPN and SVGIG (reference sequence). Deletions cut 1 base from V and 8 bases from J, with 11 bases between. The CDR3 is made up of 12 amino acids. The CDR3 bases are TGTGCCTGGAGTGACGAGGGGTCCGGCTACACCTTC. Amino acids: CAWSDEGSGYTF. Full variable domain (rest looked up from reference TRBV30 and TRBJ1-2): SQTIHQWPATLVQPVGSPLSLECTVEGTSNPNLYWYRQAAGRGLQLLFYSVGIGQISSEVPQNLSASRPQDRQFILSSKKLLLSDSGFYLCAWSDEGSGYTFGSGTRLTVV.

The rearrangement links TRBV29-1 to TRBJ2-5; 10 bases are shared with TRBD2. The CDR3 runs to 19 residues. Germline V gene sequence: CDR1 SQVTM, CDR2 ANQGSEA. V lost 6 bases, J lost 9 bases, and 28 bases stayed unmatched. The CDR3 spells CSVVGAVEWGLAGVAAQYF. DNA for the CDR3: TGCAGCGTGGTCGGGGCAGTGGAGTGGGGGCTAGCGGGAGTGGCGGCCCAGTACTTC. Based on the CDR3 plus reference TRBV29-1 and TRBJ2-5, the full variable domain is SAVISQKPSRDICQRGTSLTIQCQVDSQVTMMFWYRQQPGQSLTLIATANQGSEATYESGFVIDKFPISRPNLTFSTLTVSNMSPEDSSIYLCSVVGAVEWGLAGVAAQYFGPGTRLLVL.

This clonotype was seen at least ten times. This CDR3 reads CASSLGPGAGYYEQYF. Here the CDR3 DNA reads TGTGCCAGTAGCCTAGGCCCAGGGGCCGGTTACTACGAGCAGTACTTC. The rearrangement uses TRBV19 and TRBJ2-7, with a weak D call TRBD1 (6 bases). The CDR3 sequence is 16 residues long. The ends were cut back, 6 bases at V and 3 bases at J, with 21 bases in the middle. In germline, CDR1 is LNHDA, CDR2 SQIVND (reference sequence). The full variable domain, its missing parts supplied by reference TRBV19 and TRBJ2-7, is DGGITQSPKYLFRKEGQNVTLSCEQNLNHDAMYWYRQDPGQGLRLIYYSQIVNDFQKGDIAEGYSVSREKKESFPLTVTSAQKNPTAFYLCASSLGPGAGYYEQYFGPGTRLTVT.

A single count supports this clonotype. This may arise from a read error, as a much more abundant clone is one base away. The CDR3 reads CATGSSGIGMNTEAFF. CDR3 coding DNA: TGTGCCACCGGGAGCTCGGGGATTGGGATGAACACTGAAGCTTTCTTT. The chain links TRBV15 to TRBJ1-1; D call uncertain. Trimming shortened V by 8 bases and J by 0 bases, and 19 bases separated the two germline ends. The CDR3 spans 16 residues. CDR1 LNHNV and CDR2 YYDKDF come from the germline V gene (reference sequence). Based on the CDR3 plus reference TRBV15 and TRBJ1-1, the full variable domain is DAMVIQNPRYQVTQFGKPVTLSCSQTLNHNVMYWYQQKSSQAPKLLFHYYDKDFNNEADTPDNFQSRRPNTSFCFLDIRSPGLGDTAMYLCATGSSGIGMNTEAFFGQGTRLTVV.

This clonotype occurred a few times. One end of the junction does not line up with germline, which may come from a read error. The chain uses TRBV6-1 and TRBJ2-5, with a tentative D call TRBD1 (5 bases). Germline V gene sequence: CDR1 MNHNS, CDR2 SASEGT. The length of the CDR3 is 14 residues. The CDR3 reads CASGEVPGWETQYF. CDR3 nucleotides: TGTGCCAGCGGTGAGGTACCAGGGTGGGAGACCCAGTACTTC.

Comments on this clonotype: A read error may explain this, as a much larger clone is one base away. The genes are TRBV7-9 and TRBJ2-2, with a tentative D call TRBD1 (5 bases). In germline, CDR1 is SEHNR, CDR2 FQNEAQ (reference sequence). The CDR3 has 14 amino acids. The CDR3 is CASMDTSNTEELFF. CDR3 sequence (DNA): TGTGCCAGCATGGACACCTCGAACACCGAGGAGCTGTTTTTT.

This clonotype was counted between two and nine times. The CDR3, as DNA: TGTGCCAGCAGTAGAACGCTTAGCAATCAGCCCCAGCATTTT. It translates to CASSRTLSNQPQHF. This rearrangement joins TRBV2 to TRBJ1-5; D is undetermined. CDR3 size: 14 residues. Trimming took 5 bases from V and 0 from J, leaving 8 bases between them. CDR1 SNHLY and CDR2 FYNNEI come from the germline V gene. Full variable domain (remainder filled in from reference TRBV2 and TRBJ1-5): EPEVTQTPSHQVTQMGQEVILRCVPISNHLYFYWYRQILGQKVEFLVSFYNNEISEKSEIFDDQFSVERPDGSNFTLKIRSTKLEDSAMYFCASSRTLSNQPQHFGDGTRLSIL.

This clonotype appeared many times. The chain has TRBV28 and TRBJ2-7; TRBD1 matches at 9 bases. The CDR3 is 14 amino acids. The germline gives CDR1 MDHEN, CDR2 SYDVKM. The junction had 10 bases not matched to a gene; V was cut back by 7 bases and J by 6 bases. This CDR3 reads CASNDRGIGSEQYF. In nucleotides, the CDR3 is TGTGCCAGCAATGACAGGGGGATCGGCTCCGAGCAGTACTTC. The whole variable domain, remainder taken from reference TRBV28 and TRBJ2-7, is DVKVTQSSRYLVKRTGEKVFLECVQDMDHENMFWYRQDPGLGLRLIYFSYDVKMKEKGDIPEGYSVSREKKERFSLILESASTNQTSMYLCASNDRGIGSEQYFGPGTRLTVT.

The chain carries TRBV5-1 and TRBJ2-7; perhaps TRBD1 as D (7 bases). V dropped 1 base and J dropped 6 bases, with 17 bases sitting between them. The CDR3 has 15 residues. CDR1 is SGHRS, CDR2 YFSETQ, per germline. CDR3 amino acids: CASSLWSGGLGEQYF. For the CDR3, the DNA is TGCGCCAGCAGCTTGTGGTCAGGGGGGTTGGGCGAGCAGTACTTC. The variable domain in full, completed from reference TRBV5-1 and TRBJ2-7, reads KAGVTQTPRYLIKTRGQQVTLSCSPISGHRSVSWYQQTPGQGLQFLFEYFSETQRNKGNFPGRFSGRQFSNSRSEMNVSTLELGDSALYLCASSLWSGGLGEQYFGPGTRLTVT.

In regard to this clonotype: A much larger clone differs from this one at a single base, so this may be a read error. The chain couples TRBV28 to TRBJ2-7; D possibly uses TRBD1 or TRBD2 (5 bases each). Germline loops: CDR1 MDHEN, CDR2 SYDVKM. The CDR3 covers 14 residues. DNA for the CDR3: TGTGCCAGCAGTTTCTTGGAGGCTTTGGGGGTCACTGACTTC. Encoded protein: CASSFLEALGVTDF.

The sample holds many counts of this clonotype. V gene TRBV28 combines with J gene TRBJ2-2; D may be TRBD1 or TRBD2 (5 bases each). V dropped 2 bases and J dropped 0 bases, with 7 bases sitting between them. The CDR3 runs 15 residues. The V gene's germline CDR1 is MDHEN and CDR2 SYDVKM. The chain's CDR3 is CASSLGTANTGELFF. CDR3 DNA: TGTGCCAGCAGTTTAGGGACGGCGAACACCGGGGAGCTGTTTTTT.

The chain recombines TRBV6-6 with TRBJ2-1, with 7 nucleotides matching TRBD2. The CDR3 loop spans 15 amino acids. Trimming took 3 bases from V and 4 from J; bases not matched to a gene: 6. Germline-derived CDR1 and CDR2 are MNHNY and SVGAGI (reference sequence). The CDR3 DNA reads TGTGCCAGCAGTTATCGGCTAGCGGAGTACAATGAGCAGTTCTTC. Its protein is CASSYRLAEYNEQFF.

At least ten counts were recorded for this clonotype. CDR3 nucleotides: TGTGCCAGCAGCTCCCAGGGTGCCCCCTACGAGCAGTACTTC. Translation: CASSSQGAPYEQYF. The chain combines TRBV7-2 with TRBJ2-7; a possible D gene is TRBD1 (5 bases). Germline values: CDR1 SGHTA, CDR2 FQGNSA. V dropped 4 bases and J dropped 2 bases, with 12 bases sitting between them. The CDR3 covers 14 residues.